This is a list of T cell receptor beta chains from one sample in a study of radiation and T cells in renal cell carcinoma. Produced via immunoSEQ multiplex PCR; TCRdb's table is partial and in-frame only. This table has 110,000 to 150,000 clones, about 88% appearing once. Sequenced material: blood, taken from a patient whose treatment included radiotherapy and nephrectomy. Source of these receptors: a woman between 45 and 65 years old with renal cell carcinoma. The CDR3 runs from the conserved cysteine through the conserved F or W. A D gene is named only where the DNA matches it firmly. Part of the rows lack a size; the others show once, few, many or a class for expanded clones.

TRBV4-2	NA	NA	TRBJ2-2	CASSQDKAAANTGELFF	TGTGCCAGCAGCCAAGATAAGGCCGCAGCGAACACCGGGGAGCTGTTTTTT
TRBV7-9	TRBD1	NA	TRBJ1-4	CASSQGQGREKLFF	TGTGCCAGCAGCCAGGGACAGGGGAGGGAAAAACTGTTTTTT
TRBV5-1	NA	NA	TRBJ2-6	CASSSQGAGANVLTF	TGCGCCAGCAGCTCCCAGGGAGCCGGGGCCAACGTCCTGACTTTC
TRBV10-1	NA	NA	TRBJ2-7	CASSESGTAYEQYF	TGCGCCAGCAGTGAGTCGGGAACCGCCTACGAGCAGTACTTC
TRBV5-1	NA	NA	TRBJ1-6	CASTLQANSYNSPLHF	TGCGCCAGCACCCTCCAGGCCAACTCCTATAATTCACCCCTCCACTTT
TRBV29-1	NA	NA	TRBJ1-6	CSVAGEGNSPLHF	TGCAGCGTTGCAGGGGAGGGTAATTCACCCCTCCACTTT
TRBV28	NA	NA	TRBJ1-2	CASRGGGPGGYTF	TGTGCCAGCAGAGGGGGAGGACCGGGCGGCTACACCTTC
TRBV10-2	NA	NA	TRBJ1-4	CASRRGAEANEKLFF	TGTGCCAGCAGACGGGGCGCGGAGGCTAATGAAAAACTGTTTTTT
TRBV5-4	TRBD2	NA	TRBJ2-3	CASSEGTSGFSTDTQYF	TGTGCCAGCAGCGAAGGGACTAGCGGGTTCAGCACAGATACGCAGTATTTT
TRBV5-6	NA	NA	TRBJ2-7	CASTKGISYEQYF	TGTGCCAGCACAAAGGGTATCTCCTACGAGCAGTACTTC
TRBV7-3	NA	NA	TRBJ2-7	CASSRLFGGEQYF	TGTGCCAGCAGCCGCCTGTTCGGGGGCGAGCAGTACTTC
TRBV7-2	NA	once	TRBJ1-4	CASSLRAGVREKLFF	TGTGCCAGCAGCTTAAGGGCAGGGGTGCGAGAAAAACTGTTTTTT
TRBV5-1	NA	NA	TRBJ2-3	CASSGADTQYF	TGCGCCAGCAGCGGAGCAGATACGCAGTATTTT
TRBV6-6	NA	NA	TRBJ1-4	CASMRQGGEKLFF	TGTGCCAGCATGCGGCAGGGAGGAGAAAAACTGTTTTTT
TRBV29-1	NA	NA	TRBJ2-7	CSATRADYEQYF	TGCAGCGCCACACGGGCAGACTACGAGCAGTACTTC
TRBV7-2	TRBD1	NA	TRBJ2-4	CASSFPGQGKNIQYF	TGTGCCAGCAGCTTCCCGGGACAGGGGAAAAACATTCAGTACTTC
TRBV19	NA	NA	TRBJ1-5	CASSIDRWQNSNQPQHF	TGTGCCAGTAGTATAGATCGGTGGCAGAATAGCAATCAGCCCCAGCATTTT
TRBV6-5	TRBD1	NA	TRBJ1-1	CASRETGGADTEAFF	TGTGCCAGCAGGGAGACAGGGGGAGCGGACACTGAAGCTTTCTTT
TRBV6-5	TRBD1	NA	TRBJ2-7	CASRSPGQGAHEQYF	TGTGCCAGCAGGAGCCCGGGACAGGGGGCTCACGAGCAGTACTTC
TRBV9	NA	NA	TRBJ1-3	CASSPSGSSGNTIYF	TGTGCCAGCAGCCCCTCCGGGAGCTCTGGAAACACCATATATTTT
TRBV11-2	NA	NA	TRBJ2-5	CASSRSLETQYF	TGTGCCAGCAGCCGATCACTGGAGACCCAGTACTTC
TRBV5-1	NA	NA	TRBJ2-1	CASSLDKSNEQFF	TGCGCCAGCAGCTTGGATAAAAGCAATGAGCAGTTCTTC
TRBV14	TRBD2	NA	TRBJ2-5	CGGGLQETQYF	TGTGGCGGGGGGCTTCAGGAGACCCAGTACTTC
TRBV7-6	NA	once	TRBJ1-1	CASSFLLGNEAFF	TGTGCCAGCAGCTTTCTGTTAGGTAATGAAGCTTTCTTT
TRBV6-5	NA	NA	TRBJ1-2	CASTRGPNYGYTF	TGTGCCAGCACCAGGGGACCGAACTATGGCTACACCTTC
TRBV30	NA	NA	TRBJ1-5	CAYSAAMGSGNQPQHF	TGTGCCTACTCAGCAGCAATGGGAAGTGGCAATCAGCCCCAGCATTTT
TRBV7-9	NA	once	TRBJ1-2	CASSLVFEGIDGYTF	TGTGCCAGCAGCTTAGTTTTTGAGGGCATCGATGGCTACACCTTC
TRBV18	TRBD2	NA	TRBJ2-1	CASSPSTSGGFGEQFF	TGTGCCAGCTCACCATCGACTAGCGGGGGATTCGGTGAGCAGTTCTTC
TRBV6-5	NA	NA	TRBJ2-1	CASSSSIARMWQFF	TGTGCCAGCAGTTCCTCGATTGCCCGAATGTGGCAGTTCTTC
TRBV4-2	NA	NA	TRBJ2-7	CASSQDSTSPELEQYF	TGTGCCAGCAGCCAAGATAGCACATCGCCAGAGTTAGAGCAGTACTTC
TRBV19	TRBD1	NA	TRBJ1-1	CASSNHRNRGRTEAFF	TGTGCCAGTAGTAACCACCGGAACAGGGGAAGAACTGAAGCTTTCTTT
TRBV19	NA	NA	TRBJ1-6	CASSTGPAEYGSPLHF	TGTGCCAGTAGTACAGGACCGGCCGAATATGGTTCACCCCTCCACTTT
TRBV5-7	NA	once	TRBJ1-2	CASSLEGAGVEEKNYGYTF	TGTGCCAGCAGCTTGGAGGGTGCAGGCGTGGAAGAGAAGAACTATGGCTACACCTTC
TRBV30	NA	few	TRBJ1-5	CAWSGGGYSNQPQHF	TGTGCCTGGAGTGGTGGCGGCTATAGCAATCAGCCCCAGCATTTT
TRBV5-1	TRBD2	NA	TRBJ2-3	CASSPGLPTDTQYF	TGCGCCAGCAGCCCGGGACTACCGACAGATACGCAGTATTTT
TRBV5-6	TRBD2	NA	TRBJ2-1	CASSEWTSGALFF	TGTGCCAGCAGCGAGTGGACTAGCGGGGCTTTGTTCTTC
TRBV9	TRBD2	NA	TRBJ2-1	CASSATSGAGQFF	TGTGCCAGCAGCGCGACTAGCGGGGCCGGGCAGTTCTTC
TRBV7-2	NA	NA	TRBJ1-2	CASSLAAGDYGYTF	TGTGCCAGCAGCTTAGCGGCAGGGGACTATGGCTACACCTTC
TRBV7-3	NA	NA	TRBJ1-1	CASSPGPGNTEAFF	TGTGCCAGCAGCCCCGGCCCAGGGAACACTGAAGCTTTCTTT
TRBV18	TRBD1	NA	TRBJ2-7	CASSGDRVPHEQYF	TGTGCCAGCTCAGGGGACAGGGTTCCCCACGAGCAGTACTTC
TRBV10-3	NA	NA	TRBJ2-7	CAISEGGSYEQYF	TGTGCCATCAGTGAAGGCGGTTCCTACGAGCAGTACTTC
TRBV18	NA	NA	TRBJ2-5	CASSLGGHSETQYF	TGTGCCAGCTCACTCGGGGGCCACTCCGAGACCCAGTACTTC
TRBV6-5	NA	NA	TRBJ1-1	CASSYAGGEAFF	TGTGCCAGCAGTTACGCGGGGGGAGAAGCTTTCTTT
TRBV30	NA	NA	TRBJ1-2	CAWMVGETGYTF	TGTGCCTGGATGGTAGGGGAAACGGGCTACACCTTC
TRBV10-1	NA	few	TRBJ1-6	CASSPLTGGNSPLHF	TGCGCCAGCAGCCCTTTGACAGGCGGTAATTCACCCCTCCACTTT
TRBV29-1	NA	NA	TRBJ1-1	CSVEGVQGSMNTEAFF	TGCAGCGTTGAAGGAGTCCAGGGGAGCATGAACACTGAAGCTTTCTTT
TRBV7-9	NA	NA	TRBJ2-2	CASSLMDSLTGELFF	TGTGCCAGCAGCTTAATGGACTCACTTACCGGGGAGCTGTTTTTT
TRBV18	NA	NA	TRBJ1-1	CASSLGPVNTEAFF	TGTGCCAGCTCACTGGGACCGGTGAACACTGAAGCTTTCTTT
TRBV7-7	NA	NA	TRBJ2-5	CASSFFETQYF	TGTGCTAGCAGCTTCTTCGAGACCCAGTACTTC
TRBV7-2	TRBD1	once	TRBJ1-1	CAILYRGREDTEAFF	TGTGCCATCCTATACAGGGGGCGCGAAGACACTGAAGCTTTCTTT
TRBV29-1	TRBD2	NA	TRBJ2-7	CSVGAGGFYEQYF	TGCAGCGTTGGGGCGGGGGGTTTCTACGAGCAGTACTTC
TRBV14	NA	NA	TRBJ1-1	CASSRPLFELSEAFF	TGTGCCAGCAGCCGCCCCCTATTCGAGTTATCTGAAGCTTTCTTT
TRBV5-1	NA	NA	TRBJ2-7	CASSRTGIQYF	TGCGCCAGCAGCCGAACAGGGATTCAGTACTTC